The next 8 T cell receptor beta chains were all read from a single sample in a study of T cells in Graves' hyperthyroidism and ophthalmopathy. Using RNA transcripts as the source, TCR beta CDR3 regions were amplified. The HTBI set primed first-round TCR CDR3 RT-PCR. TCRdb re-called the multiplex PCR reads through MiXCR, storing one row per CDR3 protein. The table includes roughly 300,000 distinct CDR3 sequences, about 20% detected once. The sample consisted of blood. The receptors shown here come from a woman aged 45-59 years with Graves' hyperthyroidism.

The rearrangement uses TRBV20-1 and TRBJ1-1; the match to TRBD1 covers 7 bases. The junction had 14 bases not matched to a gene; V was cut back by 3 bases and J by 10 bases. The CDR3 loop spans 14 amino acids. From germline, CDR1 is DFQATT and CDR2 SNEGSKA (reference sequence). CDR3 loop: CSASPSTGRIGAFF. The CDR3 region has the DNA TGCAGTGCTAGCCCTTCGACAGGGAGGATTGGAGCTTTCTTT.

The chain is built from TRBV28 and TRBJ2-7; no definite D call. Germline-derived CDR1 and CDR2 are MDHEN and SYDVKM. The CDR3 covers 13 residues. V was trimmed by 5 bases and J by 2 bases, leaving 10 bases between them. Here the CDR3 reads CASSPSPPYEQYF. In nucleotides, the CDR3 is TGTGCCAGCAGTCCCTCTCCCCCCTACGAGCAGTACTTC. The full variable domain, rest sourced from reference TRBV28 and TRBJ2-7, is DVKVTQSSRYLVKRTGEKVFLECVQDMDHENMFWYRQDPGLGLRLIYFSYDVKMKEKGDIPEGYSVSREKKERFSLILESASTNQTSMYLCASSPSPPYEQYFGPGTRLTVT.

The sample holds a few counts of this clonotype. The chain is built from TRBV5-4 and TRBJ2-2, with no clear D. CDR1 is SGHNT and CDR2 is YYREEE in the germline V gene (reference sequence). There are 17 residues in the CDR3. The ends were cut back, 0 bases at V and 0 bases at J, with 12 bases in the middle. The CDR3 reads CASSLAGLQPNTGELFF. The CDR3 DNA follows: TGTGCCAGCAGCTTGGCCGGCCTCCAACCGAACACCGGGGAGCTGTTTTTT.

The chain has TRBV20-1 and TRBJ2-1; D uncertain. Trimming removed 1 base at V and 0 bases at J, with 13 bases between. The germline V gene encodes CDR1 DFQATT and CDR2 SNEGSKA (reference sequence). This CDR3 region has 16 residues. CDR3 nucleotide sequence: TGCAGTGCTAGAGTCCCAATGGCCGGCTCCTACAATGAGCAGTTCTTC. This encodes CSARVPMAGSYNEQFF.

The table lists this clonotype with many counts. This chain links TRBV3-1 with TRBJ1-5; no clear D gene. V was trimmed by 0 bases and J by 3 bases, leaving 3 bases between them. The germline gives CDR1 LGHDT, CDR2 YNNKEL (reference sequence). The CDR3 totals 13 residues. This CDR3 is CASSQEDNQPQHF. CDR3 nucleotide sequence: TGTGCCAGCAGCCAAGAGGACAATCAGCCCCAGCATTTT.

The chain uses TRBV7-9 and TRBJ2-1; D may be TRBD1 or TRBD2 (5 bases each). The CDR3 contains 15 residues. Trimming pared 3 bases from V and 8 bases from J, leaving 17 bases between. Germline-derived CDR1 and CDR2 are SEHNR and FQNEAQ (reference sequence). CDR3: CASSFGTTDVDEQFF. CDR3 nucleotides: TGTGCCAGCAGCTTCGGGACGACCGACGTAGATGAGCAGTTCTTC. Variable domain in full (rest from reference TRBV7-9 and TRBJ2-1): DTGVSQNPRHKITKRGQNVTFRCDPISEHNRLYWYRQTLGQGPEFLTYFQNEAQLEKSRLLSDRFSAERPKGSFSTLEIQRTEQGDSAMYLCASSFGTTDVDEQFFGPGTRLTVL.

This clonotype was counted many times. The chain uses TRBV30 and TRBJ2-6, with TRBD2 as a possible D gene (5 bases). This CDR3 region has 14 residues. V lost 1 base and J 5 bases, leaving 9 bases between the germline ends. The germline V gene encodes CDR1 GTSNPN and CDR2 SVGIG (reference sequence). CDR3 amino acids: CAWSGGFWANVLTF. CDR3 sequence (DNA): TGTGCCTGGAGTGGAGGGTTTTGGGCCAACGTCCTGACTTTC.

The sample holds many counts of this clonotype. V gene TRBV6-1 combines with J gene TRBJ2-7; D perhaps matches TRBD1 (6 bases). V was trimmed by 1 base and J by 7 bases, leaving 11 bases between them. Germline V gene lookup returns CDR1 MNHNS and CDR2 SASEGT. The CDR3 consists of 13 residues. The CDR3 spells CASSEGQVPEQYV. The CDR3 coding sequence is TGTGCCAGCAGTGAAGGACAGGTGCCGGAGCAGTACGTC.